The 28 T cell receptor beta chains given below trace back to one sample, sequenced in a study of beta chain features in type 1 diabetes. Sequenced material consisted of expressed TCRB transcripts (all of the isolated RNA was reverse transcribed). Sequenced by immunoSEQ multiplex PCR; TCRdb stores in-frame clones only, minus some. This sample yields some 900,000 clones, of which roughly a sixth are seen a single time; 0.023% belongs to the top ten. The sequenced sample consisted of naive CD4+ T cells from blood. Receptor source: a woman aged 18-30 years in good health.

The V and J genes are TRBV6-6 and TRBJ1-4; D unclear. V gave up 7 bases and J gave up 12 bases, with 21 bases separating them. Germline V CDR1 and CDR2: MNHNY, SVGAGI (reference sequence). There are 14 residues in the CDR3. Written as DNA, the CDR3 is TGTGCCAGCACCCCTCGGCTGGTTAATGATGAACTGTTTTTT. It codes for CASTPRLVNDELFF.

There are a few counts of this clone. This chain joins TRBV28 and TRBJ1-2; 8 bases align to TRBD1. There are 14 residues in the CDR3. Germline trimming cut 5 bases from V and 3 bases from J; bases unmatched to any gene: 5. Germline assignment: CDR1 MDHEN and CDR2 SYDVKM. In DNA, the CDR3 is TGTGCCAGCAGTACGACAGGGGCGTACTATGGCTACACCTTC. It yields the protein CASSTTGAYYGYTF.

A word on this clone: This specimen includes other DNA sequences encoding the same CDR3. The V gene is TRBV18, the J gene TRBJ2-5, with 9 bases matching TRBD1. Germline trimming cut 6 bases from V and 5 bases from J; bases unmatched to any gene: 4. CDR3 length: 13 residues. Germline values: CDR1 KGHSH, CDR2 LQKENI. CDR3 protein: CASSPGQGETQYF. CDR3 bases: TGTGCCAGCTCCCCGGGACAGGGTGAGACCCAGTACTTC.

This sequence joins TRBV15 and TRBJ1-3; D unresolved. Germline assignment: CDR1 LNHNV and CDR2 YYDKDF (reference sequence). The CDR3 runs 13 residues. The germline V and J ends were trimmed by 0 bases and 3 bases, with 3 bases remaining between them. The CDR3 spells CATSRDFGNTIYF. The CDR3 DNA sequence: TGTGCCACCAGCAGAGATTTTGGAAACACCATATATTTT.

The rearrangement uses TRBV27 and TRBJ1-2; 7 bases map to TRBD1. Germline CDR1 is MNHEY and CDR2 is SMNVEV (reference sequence). The CDR3 contains 13 residues. J was trimmed by 7 bases and V by 4 bases; bases with no gene match: 6. In nucleotides, the CDR3 is TGTGCCAGCAGTTCCCAGGGGGTCGGTGGCTACACCTTC. Translation gives CASSSQGVGGYTF.

Here the CDR3 DNA reads TGTGCCACCAGTAAAACTGACACCGGGGAGCTGTTTTTT. Translation gives CATSKTDTGELFF. The chain employs TRBV15 and TRBJ2-2; D uncertain. The CDR3 extends over 13 amino acids. The germline V gene encodes CDR1 LNHNV and CDR2 YYDKDF (reference sequence). The V end lost 6 bases, the J end lost 3 bases, and 8 bases lay between the germline ends. The full variable domain, rest sourced from reference TRBV15 and TRBJ2-2, is DAMVIQNPRYQVTQFGKPVTLSCSQTLNHNVMYWYQQKSSQAPKLLFHYYDKDFNNEADTPDNFQSRRPNTSFCFLDIRSPGLGDTAMYLCATSKTDTGELFFGEGSRLTVL.

This clone was observed a handful of times. The chain links TRBV6-6 to TRBJ1-1; TRBD1 is a possible D gene (6 bases). Germline V gives CDR1 MNHNY, CDR2 SVGAGI (reference sequence). The CDR3 runs to 13 residues. V dropped 0 bases and J dropped 5 bases, with 7 bases sitting between them. The CDR3 here is CASSYSRGTEAFF. CDR3 DNA: TGTGCCAGCAGTTACTCGAGGGGGACTGAAGCTTTCTTT.

The rearrangement joins TRBV9 to TRBJ2-2, with a possible D match to TRBD2 (6 bases). V dropped 0 bases and J dropped 3 bases, with 9 bases sitting between them. This CDR3 region has 15 residues. CDR1 is SGDLS and CDR2 is YYNGEE in the germline V gene. In nucleotides, the CDR3 is TGTGCCAGCAGCGTAGGCGGGACTTACACCGGGGAGCTGTTTTTT. This sequence encodes CASSVGGTYTGELFF.

This clone has only a few counts. The rearrangement uses TRBV21-1 and TRBJ2-1; TRBD1 is the table's D call and was not checked against the DNA. TRBV21-1 has pseudogene status. The length of the CDR3 is 16 residues. The CDR3 sequence is CASSKFEGTGYNEQFF. The CDR3 bases are TGTGCCAGCAGCAAATTTGAAGGGACAGGCTACAATGAGCAGTTCTTC.

This clone was seen a few times. This chain connects TRBV5-1 to TRBJ1-2, with 8 bases aligning to TRBD1. The ends lost 7 bases at V and 4 bases at J; junction bases unmatched: 9. The CDR3 length is 14 residues. Germline V gene data show CDR1 as SGHRS and CDR2 as YFSETQ. The CDR3 reads CASGATQGAYGYTF. The CDR3 region has the DNA TGCGCCAGCGGAGCTACTCAGGGGGCCTATGGCTACACCTTC.

This clone has only a few counts. The chain employs TRBV7-9 and TRBJ1-4; D is unclear. V was cut by 0 bases and J by 7 bases, with 15 bases left in between. CDR3 size: 16 residues. CDR1 and CDR2 (germline): SEHNR, FQNEAQ (reference sequence). The CDR3 DNA is TGTGCCAGCAGCTTAGCGCGGGTGGGCAGAGGTGAAAAACTGTTTTTT. Its protein is CASSLARVGRGEKLFF.

This chain links TRBV4-2 with TRBJ2-2; 9 nucleotides match TRBD2. This CDR3 is built from 16 residues. From germline, CDR1 is LGHNA and CDR2 YNFKEQ. V dropped 1 base and J dropped 6; count of bases not matched to a gene: 6. CDR3 in amino acids: CASSQGRLAGSGELFF. The DNA of the CDR3 is TGTGCCAGCAGCCAAGGTCGGCTAGCGGGATCCGGGGAGCTGTTTTTT.

The chain uses TRBV6-6 and TRBJ2-3; TRBD1 agrees at 10 bases. Germline CDR1 is MNHNY and CDR2 is SVGAGI (reference sequence). Trimming at V came to 6 bases and at J to 6 bases, leaving 6 bases not matched to a gene. This CDR3 has 14 residues. The CDR3 DNA is TGTGCCAGCAGGGTGACAGGGGGCGTGGATACGCAGTATTTT. It translates to CASRVTGGVDTQYF.

The J gene is TRBJ2-1, the V gene TRBV9; D not certain. The ends were cut back, 3 bases at V and 4 bases at J, with 8 bases in the middle. The CDR3 length is 13 residues. Germline V gene data show CDR1 as SGDLS and CDR2 as YYNGEE. CDR3: CASSEGYYNEQFF. CDR3 in DNA: TGTGCCAGCAGCGAGGGATATTACAATGAGCAGTTCTTC. Combining the CDR3 with reference TRBV9 and TRBJ2-1 gives the whole variable domain DSGVTQTPKHLITATGQRVTLRCSPRSGDLSVYWYQQSLDQGLQFLIQYYNGEERAKGNILERFSAQQFPDLHSELNLSSLELGDSALYFCASSEGYYNEQFFGPGTRLTVL.

CDR3 region: CATLDGNNYDRYF. The DNA of the CDR3 is TGTGCCACCCTAGACGGAAATAATTACGACCGGTACTTC. The chain links TRBV6-5 to TRBJ2-7; unclear D gene. Trimming cost V 10 bases and J 12 bases, with 25 bases left between them. The CDR3 spans 13 residues. The germline CDR1 and CDR2 sequences are MNHEY and SVGAGI.

This clone was detected a few times. V gene TRBV7-9 combines with J gene TRBJ2-5; unclear D gene. The CDR3 contains 11 residues. The ends were cut back, 4 bases at V and 3 bases at J, with 3 bases in the middle. Germline values: CDR1 SEHNR, CDR2 FQNEAQ (reference sequence). The DNA of the CDR3 is TGTGCCAGCAGCTATAAAGAGACCCAGTACTTC. Amino acid sequence: CASSYKETQYF.

In this sample, this clone turned up a few times. The same CDR3 is also encoded by other DNA sequences in this sample. The CDR3 nucleotides are TGTGCCAGCAGCTTGGTTCGGTACTACGAGCAGTACTTC. Its translation: CASSLVRYYEQYF. This rearrangement joins TRBV7-2 to TRBJ2-7; D ambiguous. The CDR3 consists of 13 residues. Germline-derived CDR1 and CDR2 are SGHTA and FQGNSA. V was cut by 3 bases and J by 3 bases, with 9 bases left in between.

This clone was counted a few times. The rearrangement joins TRBV7-2 to TRBJ2-5; D is undetermined. This CDR3 spans 15 amino acids. V was shortened by 1 base and J by 1 base, with 10 bases between the two germline ends. CDR1 and CDR2 from the germline V gene are SGHTA and FQGNSA. CDR3 protein: CASSLVWQTQETQYF. CDR3 in DNA: TGTGCCAGCAGCTTAGTTTGGCAAACCCAAGAGACCCAGTACTTC.

This clone has just a few counts. This rearrangement joins TRBV28 to TRBJ2-2; D remains ambiguous. Between the trimmed V and J ends, which lost 7 bases and 8 bases, there was a span of 20 bases. This CDR3 spans 15 amino acids. The germline gives CDR1 MDHEN, CDR2 SYDVKM. The CDR3 here is CASNMKYFLPGELFF. DNA of the CDR3: TGTGCCAGCAACATGAAATACTTCCTGCCGGGGGAGCTGTTTTTT.

This clone was counted between two and nine times. J is TRBJ2-4 and V is TRBV20-1; the D gene is possibly TRBD2 (6 bases). The CDR3 is 11 residues long. V lost 7 bases to trimming and J lost 8 bases, with 12 bases between them. The germline V gene has CDR1 DFQATT and CDR2 SNEGSKA (reference sequence). The CDR3 DNA is TGCAGTGTTAAGGGGAGGTACATTCAGTACTTC. The encoded protein is CSVKGRYIQYF.

This clone was seen a few times. The chain combines TRBV6-6 with TRBJ2-5; TRBD1 or TRBD2 may be the D gene (5 bases each). CDR3 length: 16 amino acids. With 4 bases removed from V and 5 bases from J, the gap between germline ends came to 20 bases. CDR1 MNHNY and CDR2 SVGAGI come from the germline V gene (reference sequence). The DNA of the CDR3 is TGTGCCAGCAGTTCCCGAGGGTGGGGCTTCAGGGAGACCCAGTACTTC. Protein sequence: CASSSRGWGFRETQYF.

This chain links TRBV21-1 with TRBJ1-1. TRBV21-1 is a listed pseudogene. The CDR3 has 14 residues. CDR3 protein: CASSKGERNTEAFF. DNA for the CDR3: TGTGCCAGCAGCAAAGGGGAAAGGAACACTGAAGCTTTCTTT.

This clone has just a few counts. The rearrangement uses TRBV11-1 and TRBJ2-2; D is unclear. The CDR3 contains 13 residues. Germline V CDR1 and CDR2: SGHAT, FQDESV (reference sequence). V lost 8 bases to trimming and J lost 5 bases, with 12 bases between them. The chain's CDR3 is CASARGRTGELFF. CDR3 coding DNA: TGTGCCAGCGCCCGCGGCCGGACCGGGGAGCTGTTTTTT.

The table lists this clone with a few counts. The chain links TRBV10-3 to TRBJ2-7; D ambiguous. The V gene lost 5 bases and the J gene lost 0 bases, with 5 bases spanning the gap. The CDR3 has 12 amino acids. CDR1 and CDR2 from the germline V gene are ENHRY and SYGVKD. CDR3 sequence (DNA): TGTGCCATCAGTCAGAGCTCCTACGAGCAGTACTTC. Translation gives CAISQSSYEQYF.

This clone was detected a few times. The V gene is TRBV27, the J gene TRBJ1-2; possible D gene TRBD1, 6 bases. Trimming took off 3 bases at V and 5 bases at J, with 10 bases between the two ends. Germline assignment: CDR1 MNHEY and CDR2 SMNVEV (reference sequence). This CDR3 contains 13 residues. The CDR3 nucleotides read TGTGCCAGCAGTTTTCAGGGGAGGTATGGCTACACCTTC. This encodes CASSFQGRYGYTF.

In this sample, this clone turned up a few times. The chain is built from TRBV25-1 and TRBJ1-2, with D hard to call. The V end lost 8 bases, the J end lost 4 bases, and 8 bases lay between the germline ends. This CDR3 region has 11 residues. The germline V gene has CDR1 MGHDK and CDR2 SYGVNS. The CDR3 reads CASSGGYGYTF. The CDR3 DNA follows: TGTGCCAGCTCCGGTGGCTATGGCTACACCTTC.

This clone has more than one count but fewer than ten. The chain carries TRBV5-1 and TRBJ2-7; a possible D gene is TRBD2 (5 bases). This CDR3 has 16 residues. Germline V gene sequence: CDR1 SGHRS, CDR2 YFSETQ. The V end was cut by 0 bases, the J end by 3 bases, with 16 bases between. CDR3 coding DNA: TGCGCCAGCAGCTTGGACTTTGGAGGATACTACTACGAGCAGTACTTC. Translation gives CASSLDFGGYYYEQYF.

In its sample, this clone was seen once. The V call is TRBV6-1, the J call TRBJ2-2, with D possibly called TRBD1 or TRBD2 (5 bases each). The CDR3 consists of 18 residues. V shed 3 bases and J shed 6 bases, with 23 bases lying between them. The V gene's germline CDR1 is MNHNS and CDR2 SASEGT. Here the CDR3 reads CASSDGPGHGLGAGELFF. The DNA of the CDR3 is TGTGCCAGCAGTGACGGACCTGGGCACGGGCTGGGGGCCGGGGAGCTGTTTTTT.